This T cell receptor beta chain was recovered during a study of T cells in Graves' hyperthyroidism and ophthalmopathy. As concerns this clonotype: One end of the junction fails to match germline, which may point to a read error.

Amplified regions were TCR beta CDR3 sequences from RNA transcripts. HTBI primers were used for first-round RT-PCR of the TCR CDR3. TCRdb re-analysed the multiplex PCR reads in MiXCR, keeping a single row per CDR3 protein. The data show about 840,000 distinct CDR3 sequences, with roughly 40% seen just once and 8% to 9% held by the top ten. The CDR3 loop spans 13 amino acids. CDR1 and CDR2 (germline): SEHNR, FQNEAQ (reference sequence). Graves' hyperthyroidism qualified as stable when ophthalmopathy did not progress within 18 months. Used for diagnoses were clinical symptoms, serum thyroxine and TRAb, thyroid ultrasound and orbital computed tomography. Out of about 10 ml of fresh peripheral blood came the PBMCs.

What was sequenced was blood. V is TRBV7-9 and J is TRBJ2-7, with D maybe TRBD1 (5 bases). The receptor was isolated from a man younger than 30 with Graves' hyperthyroidism. The CDR3 reads CAGSSGFTYEQYF. CDR3 sequence (DNA): TGTGCCGGCAGCTCAGGGTTCACCTACGAGCAGTACTTC.